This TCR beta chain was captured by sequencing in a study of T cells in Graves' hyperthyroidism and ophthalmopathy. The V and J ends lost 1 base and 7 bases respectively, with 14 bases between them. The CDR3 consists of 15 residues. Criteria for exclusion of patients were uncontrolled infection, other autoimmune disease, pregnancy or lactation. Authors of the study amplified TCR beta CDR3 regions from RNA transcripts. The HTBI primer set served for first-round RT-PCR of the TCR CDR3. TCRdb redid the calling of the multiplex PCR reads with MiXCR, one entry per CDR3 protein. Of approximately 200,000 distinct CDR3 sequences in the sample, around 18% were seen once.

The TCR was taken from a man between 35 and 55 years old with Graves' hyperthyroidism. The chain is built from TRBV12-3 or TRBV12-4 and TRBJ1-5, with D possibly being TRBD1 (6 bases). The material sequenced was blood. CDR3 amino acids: CASSLGGGSGQPQHF. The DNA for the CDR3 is TGTGCCAGCAGTTTAGGAGGGGGGTCCGGACAGCCCCAGCATTTT.